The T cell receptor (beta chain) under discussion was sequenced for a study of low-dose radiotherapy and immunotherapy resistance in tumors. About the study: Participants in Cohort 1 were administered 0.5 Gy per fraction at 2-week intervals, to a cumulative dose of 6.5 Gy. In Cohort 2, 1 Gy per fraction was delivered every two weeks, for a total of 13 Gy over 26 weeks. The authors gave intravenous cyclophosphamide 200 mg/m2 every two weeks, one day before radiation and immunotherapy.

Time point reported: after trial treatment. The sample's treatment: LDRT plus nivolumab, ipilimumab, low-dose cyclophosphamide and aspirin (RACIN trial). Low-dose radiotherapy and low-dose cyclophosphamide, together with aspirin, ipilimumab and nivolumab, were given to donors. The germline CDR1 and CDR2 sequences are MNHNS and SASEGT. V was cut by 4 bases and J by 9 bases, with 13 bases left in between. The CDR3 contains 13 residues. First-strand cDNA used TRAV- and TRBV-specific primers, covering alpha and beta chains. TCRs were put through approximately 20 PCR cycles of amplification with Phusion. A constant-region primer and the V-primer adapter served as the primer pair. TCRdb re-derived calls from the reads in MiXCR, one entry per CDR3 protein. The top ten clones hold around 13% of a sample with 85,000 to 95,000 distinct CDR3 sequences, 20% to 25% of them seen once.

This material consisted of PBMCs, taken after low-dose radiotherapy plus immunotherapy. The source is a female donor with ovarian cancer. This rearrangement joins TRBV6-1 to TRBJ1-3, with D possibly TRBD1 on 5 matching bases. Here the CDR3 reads CASSGQNGGTIYF. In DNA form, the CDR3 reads TGTGCCAGCAGTGGACAAAACGGGGGCACCATATATTTT.